This T cell receptor beta chain was found in a study of hypomethylating agent response in myelodysplastic syndrome. Assay used: immunoSEQ multiplex PCR; TCRdb lists only in-frame clones, some missing. Of 4,500 or so clones listed, 82% are singletons. V lost 0 bases and J lost 3; bases outside the gene matches: 9. In germline, CDR1 is MGHRA, CDR2 YSYEKL. The CDR3 is made up of 18 amino acids. The sequencing used bone marrow, collected before or after starting hypomethylating agent treatment for myelodysplastic syndrome (not recorded which). This sequence was found in a human donor with myelodysplastic syndrome. J is TRBJ2-3 and V is TRBV4-1, with 10 positions matching TRBD2. The CDR3 loop reads CASSQDWGNSGRTDTQYF. The CDR3 nucleotides are TGCGCCAGCAGCCAAGATTGGGGGAATAGCGGGAGGACAGATACGCAGTATTTT.